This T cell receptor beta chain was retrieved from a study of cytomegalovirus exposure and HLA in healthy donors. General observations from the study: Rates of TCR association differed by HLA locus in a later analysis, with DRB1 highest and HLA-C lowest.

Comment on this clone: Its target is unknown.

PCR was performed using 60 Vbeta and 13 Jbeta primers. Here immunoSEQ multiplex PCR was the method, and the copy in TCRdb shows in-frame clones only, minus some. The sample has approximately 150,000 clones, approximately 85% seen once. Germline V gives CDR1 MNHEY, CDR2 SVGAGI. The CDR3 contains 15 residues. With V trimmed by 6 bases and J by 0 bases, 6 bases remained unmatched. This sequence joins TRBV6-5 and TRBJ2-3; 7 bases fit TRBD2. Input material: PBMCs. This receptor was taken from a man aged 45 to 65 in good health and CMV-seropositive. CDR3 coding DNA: TGTGCCAGCAGGACGGCGGGAGTAAGCACAGATACGCAGTATTTT. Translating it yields CASRTAGVSTDTQYF.